This record covers a single T cell receptor (beta chain). The antigen is unknown. The identical CDR3 is also encoded by other nucleotide sequences in the sample. Sequencing used immunoSEQ version 4 in survey mode. TCRdb's copy holds only in-frame clones and misses some; the assay was immunoSEQ multiplex PCR. The sample records fewer than 45,000 clones, roughly nine tenths being singletons. In germline, CDR1 is SGHRS, CDR2 YFSETQ. CDR3 length: 14 residues. Trimming at V came to 4 bases and at J to 4 bases, leaving 4 bases not matched to a gene. This nonspecific control used anti-CD3/anti-CD28 bead stimulation of CD4+ T cells. Sorting selected CD4+ T cells upregulating both CD40 ligand and CD69. Donors were HIV-1-infected adults who began suppressive ART during chronic infection. The data derive from a study of persistence of HIV-infected CD4 T cells. On the study more broadly: Multiple blood draws of up to 180 mL, except two donors with single leukapheresis.

This specimen consisted of CD4+ T cells sorted from PBMCs after roughly 18-hour stimulation, obtained from a patient who received antiretroviral therapy. V and J are TRBV5-1 and TRBJ1-3; 8 nucleotides match TRBD1. The clonotype comes from an adult woman with HIV who was CMV-seropositive. The CDR3 loop is CASSPDREGNTIYF. The CDR3 nucleotides read TGCGCCAGCAGCCCGGACAGGGAGGGAAACACCATATATTTT.